This entry lists 2 T cell receptor beta chains sequenced from one sample in a study of pediatric ulcerative colitis. Clones were sequenced by immunoSEQ multiplex PCR, and TCRdb holds only the in-frame ones, with some missing. The sample yields 25,000 to 35,000 clones, almost 85% seen once. Sequenced: blood. The receptors shown here come from a boy younger than 18 with severe ulcerative colitis.

This chain links TRBV25-1 with TRBJ2-5, with no clear D. Germline V gene sequence: CDR1 MGHDK, CDR2 SYGVNS. CDR3 size: 14 residues. The V end lost 1 base, the J end lost 5 bases, and 11 bases lay between the germline ends. In DNA, the CDR3 is TGTGCCAGCAGTGAATTGTCGGGCACGGAGACCCAGTACTTC. Residues: CASSELSGTETQYF.

V is TRBV27 and J is TRBJ1-1; 8 bases fit TRBD1. Looked up from germline, CDR1 is MNHEY and CDR2 is SMNVEV (reference sequence). This CDR3 spans 15 amino acids. V shed 5 bases and J 3 bases; nucleotides not matched to a gene: 8. For the CDR3, the DNA is TGTGCCAGCAGTCCCGGGACAGGTAGCGACACTGAAGCTTTCTTT. Translating it yields CASSPGTGSDTEAFF.